The 31 T cell receptor beta chains reported below all come from one sample, sequenced in a study of regulatory T cells in long-lasting Graves disease. The time point: persistent/refractory GD, antithyroid drugs over 5 years with positive TRAb. Making the TCR library involved RNA that had been extracted from PBMCs. The TCR beta library used iRepertoire HTBI primers with Arm-PCR amplification of CDR3. TCRdb reprocessed the multiplex PCR reads via MiXCR and lists one record per CDR3 protein. In the table there are about 340,000 distinct CDR3 sequences, roughly 21% of which are singletons. The specimen comprised peripheral blood mononuclear cells (PBMCs), sampled when the disease was refractory, from a patient treated with antithyroid drugs. All receptors derive from a female donor with Graves disease.

This clonotype was picked up many times. The chain has TRBV28 and TRBJ1-2, with D unresolved. Trimming removed 11 bases from V and 7 bases from J, with 14 bases in between. This CDR3 is 11 amino acids long. In germline, CDR1 is MDHEN, CDR2 SYDVKM. The CDR3 spells CAGEGTVGYTF. CDR3 DNA: TGTGCCGGGGAGGGAACAGTTGGCTACACCTTC.

The chain carries TRBV20-1 and TRBJ2-7; D is unclear. Germline V gene data show CDR1 as DFQATT and CDR2 as SNEGSKA (reference sequence). The V gene lost 5 bases and the J gene lost 3 bases, with 14 bases spanning the gap. This CDR3 is built from 13 residues. In DNA form, the CDR3 reads TGCAGTGCTGGCCGCTCAGGAATCTACGAGCAGTACTTC. This sequence encodes CSAGRSGIYEQYF.

This clonotype was found a few times. The rearrangement links TRBV7-8 to TRBJ1-1; D uncertain. The CDR3 is 12 amino acids. Germline V CDR1 and CDR2: SGHVS, FQNEAQ. Trimming took off 1 base at V and 11 bases at J, with 11 bases between the two ends. The CDR3 sequence: CASSLGIYDAFF. CDR3 coding DNA: TGTGCCAGCAGCTTAGGGATTTATGACGCTTTCTTT.

This clonotype occurred many times. The chain couples TRBV28 to TRBJ2-7; TRBD1 matches 8 bases. Germline V gene data show CDR1 as MDHEN and CDR2 as SYDVKM. Unmatched junction bases numbered 6, after V lost 5 bases and J lost 6 bases. CDR3 length: 13 amino acids. CDR3 in DNA: TGTGCCAGCAGTCCCCGGACAGGGTTCGAGCAGTACTTC. It is translated as CASSPRTGFEQYF.

This clonotype was seen many times. The chain uses TRBV2 and TRBJ1-5; D might be TRBD1 (6 bases). Looked up from germline, CDR1 is SNHLY and CDR2 is FYNNEI. The CDR3 is 15 residues long. V was clipped by 2 bases and J by 6 bases, with 14 bases between them. This CDR3 is CASSEYLGGRQPQHF. The CDR3 DNA reads TGTGCCAGCAGTGAATATTTGGGGGGCCGTCAGCCCCAGCATTTT.

The sample holds a few counts of this clonotype. For the CDR3, the DNA is TGCAGCGTTGTAGTCGAGAACACTGAAGCTTTCTTT. Protein: CSVVVENTEAFF. This sequence joins TRBV29-1 and TRBJ1-1, with D unresolved. Germline lookup yields CDR1 SQVTM and CDR2 ANQGSEA. The ends were cut back, 4 bases at V and 1 base at J, with 7 bases in the middle. There are 12 residues in the CDR3.

The chain links TRBV30 to TRBJ2-2; D unresolved. Looked up from germline, CDR1 is GTSNPN and CDR2 is SVGIG (reference sequence). V shed 5 bases and J shed 2 bases, with 18 bases lying between them. CDR3 length: 16 residues. CDR3 nucleotide sequence: TGTGCCTGGGCTAGACGGGTACTTTCTAACACCGGGGAGCTGTTTTTT. Translated, it gives CAWARRVLSNTGELFF.

This clonotype was detected ten times or more. The chain couples TRBV12-3 or TRBV12-4 to TRBJ2-2; 9 bases line up with TRBD1. The CDR3 is 16 residues long. Unmatched junction bases numbered 9, after V lost 6 bases and J lost 4 bases. The CDR3 here is CASRPHGTGITGELFF. CDR3 nucleotide sequence: TGTGCCAGCAGACCTCACGGGACAGGGATCACCGGGGAGCTGTTTTTT.

This clonotype was picked up many times. V gene TRBV28 combines with J gene TRBJ1-4, with D perhaps matching TRBD1 (5 bases). Germline CDR1 reads MDHEN; CDR2 reads SYDVKM. The CDR3 runs 13 residues. Deletions cut 2 bases from V and 10 bases from J, with 11 bases between. CDR3 loop: CASSLIGAGKLFF. As DNA, the CDR3 is TGTGCCAGCAGTTTAATTGGGGCTGGAAAACTGTTTTTT. Together with reference TRBV28 and TRBJ1-4, the CDR3 gives the full variable domain: DVKVTQSSRYLVKRTGEKVFLECVQDMDHENMFWYRQDPGLGLRLIYFSYDVKMKEKGDIPEGYSVSREKKERFSLILESASTNQTSMYLCASSLIGAGKLFFGSGTQLSVL.

Note on this clonotype: Lacking the conserved final phenylalanine or tryptophan, this CDR3 likely reflects a read error. The V and J genes are TRBV20-1 and TRBJ1-1; D not resolved. The CDR3 consists of 13 residues. Germline CDR1 and CDR2: DFQATT and SNEGSKA (reference sequence). V was trimmed by 1 base and J by 5 bases, leaving 11 bases between them. CDR3 sequence: CSARGITVTEAFS. In DNA, the CDR3 is TGCAGTGCTAGAGGGATAACAGTTACTGAAGCTTTCTCT.

This clonotype was recorded only once. This sequence joins TRBV5-1 and TRBJ1-1; TRBD1 might be the D (5 bases). Germline-derived CDR1 and CDR2 are SGHRS and YFSETQ. Trimming took 3 bases from V and 10 from J, leaving 25 bases between them. The CDR3 sequence is 16 residues long. For the CDR3, the DNA is TGCGCCAGCAGCTCCAGACCAACTGGGACCCGGGAGGGAGCTTTCTTT. Amino acid sequence: CASSSRPTGTREGAFF.

This clonotype appeared many times. The chain employs TRBV3-1 and TRBJ1-4; 8 bases align to TRBD1. CDR3 length: 13 residues. J gave up 14 bases and V 1 base, and 6 bases lay outside the gene matches. Germline CDR1 is LGHDT and CDR2 is YNNKEL (reference sequence). CDR3 nucleotides: TGTGCCAGCAGCCAAGCTTTCCGGGACAGGCTGTTTTTT. Amino acids: CASSQAFRDRLFF.

The chain combines TRBV12-3 or TRBV12-4 with TRBJ2-7, with TRBD2 matching over 10 bases. The V segment lost 5 bases and the J segment 7 bases; nucleotides outside the gene matches: 8. The CDR3 sequence is 14 residues long. The CDR3 DNA is TGTGCCAGCAGTCCCATAGCGGGAGGAGTGGAGCAGTACTTC. This codes for CASSPIAGGVEQYF.

The chain recombines TRBV11-2 with TRBJ2-7, with 12 bases that match TRBD2. Trimming took 1 base from V and 4 from J; bases not matched to a gene: 5. The CDR3 length is 16 residues. From germline, CDR1 is SGHAT and CDR2 FQNNGV. Here the CDR3 DNA reads TGTGCCAGCAGCTTAGTTTCTAGCGGGAGGGGGTACGAGCAGTACTTC. As protein: CASSLVSSGRGYEQYF.

The V and J genes are TRBV6-1 and TRBJ2-7; tentatively, D is TRBD2 (5 bases). Germline-derived CDR1 and CDR2 are MNHNS and SASEGT. CDR3 size: 13 residues. The ends were cut back, 2 bases at V and 4 bases at J, with 9 bases in the middle. In DNA form, the CDR3 reads TGTGCCAGCAGTGAATATTGGACTTACGAGCAGTACTTC. Translating it yields CASSEYWTYEQYF.

The chain employs TRBV7-8 and TRBJ2-1; D call uncertain. This CDR3 region has 15 residues. CDR1 SGHVS and CDR2 FQNEAQ come from the germline V gene. Deletions cut 2 bases from V and 1 base from J, with 9 bases between. This CDR3 is CASSLSSASYNEQFF. DNA of the CDR3: TGTGCCAGCAGCTTAAGTTCGGCTTCCTACAATGAGCAGTTCTTC. Full variable domain (rest looked up from reference TRBV7-8 and TRBJ2-1): GAGVSQSPRYKVAKRGQDVALRCDPISGHVSLFWYQQALGQGPEFLTYFQNEAQLDKSGLPSDRFFAERPEGSVSTLKIQRTQQEDSAVYLCASSLSSASYNEQFFGPGTRLTVL.

There are many counts of this clonotype. The J gene is TRBJ2-5, the V gene TRBV19; maybe TRBD1 (6 bases). V lost 3 bases and J 4 bases, leaving 9 bases between the germline ends. The CDR3 loop spans 13 amino acids. Germline loops: CDR1 LNHDA, CDR2 SQIVND (reference sequence). The CDR3 sequence: CASSMGHRETQYF. CDR3 DNA sequence: TGTGCCAGTAGTATGGGACATCGAGAGACCCAGTACTTC.

This clonotype was found many times. The V call is TRBV20-1, the J call TRBJ2-5; possibly TRBD2 for D (6 bases). In germline, CDR1 is DFQATT, CDR2 SNEGSKA (reference sequence). The CDR3 contains 15 residues. V lost 6 bases and J 1 base, leaving 18 bases between the germline ends. This CDR3 is CSARRVPAGQETQYF. Here the CDR3 DNA reads TGCAGTGCGCGGAGGGTGCCGGCGGGCCAAGAGACCCAGTACTTC.

This clonotype was observed at least ten times. This chain uses TRBV29-1 with TRBJ1-1, with a possible D match to TRBD1 (5 bases). This CDR3 comprises 15 residues. V dropped 3 bases and J dropped 0 bases, with 14 bases sitting between them. Germline CDR1 and CDR2: SQVTM and ANQGSEA. As DNA, the CDR3 is TGCAGCGTTGACACCAAGGGGCGGCTGAACACTGAAGCTTTCTTT. This translates into CSVDTKGRLNTEAFF.

This clonotype was found many times. This chain links TRBV24-1 with TRBJ1-1; D is uncertain. The CDR3 contains 14 residues. V was clipped by 4 bases and J by 2 bases, with 10 bases between them. CDR1 KGHDR and CDR2 SFDVKD come from the germline V gene. CDR3 sequence reads: CATSDRGTNTEAFF. The CDR3 nucleotides are TGTGCCACCAGTGACCGAGGAACTAACACTGAAGCTTTCTTT.

Concerning this clonotype itself: This may stem from a read error, because a much larger clone lies one nucleotide away. The chain carries TRBV6-2 or TRBV6-3 and TRBJ1-5; D is perhaps TRBD1 (6 bases). Germline V CDR1 and CDR2: MNHEY, SVGEGT. This CDR3 region has 17 residues. CDR3 in DNA: TGTGCCAGCAGCGGCGAGGCCTACAGGGCCCAGGATCAGCCCCGGCATTTT. Translation: CASSGEAYRAQDQPRHF.

This clonotype has a handful of counts. CDR3 sequence reads: CASTTSYIGPDGYTF. Here the CDR3 DNA reads TGTGCCAGCACAACCTCATACATAGGGCCGGATGGCTACACCTTC. The chain recombines TRBV12-3 or TRBV12-4 with TRBJ1-2; no reliable D call. The V end was cut by 7 bases, the J end by 6 bases, with 21 bases between. The CDR3 extends over 15 amino acids.

This clonotype was observed a handful of times. V is TRBV4-1 and J is TRBJ2-7, with a weak D call TRBD2 (5 bases). This CDR3 region has 16 residues. V was pared by 4 bases and J by 6 bases, with 22 bases between. The germline V gene encodes CDR1 MGHRA and CDR2 YSYEKL. The CDR3 DNA sequence: TGCGCCAGCAGCCTAGAGGGCTCTCAGAGGAACGGCGAGCAGTACTTC. Translation gives CASSLEGSQRNGEQYF.

This clonotype occurred many times. V gene TRBV2 combines with J gene TRBJ1-5; D is perhaps TRBD1 (5 bases). Trimming removed 5 bases from V and 5 bases from J, with 7 bases in between. Germline lookup yields CDR1 SNHLY and CDR2 FYNNEI. The CDR3 length is 12 residues. In DNA form, the CDR3 reads TGTGCCAGCAGTCCGGGGGATCAGCCCCAGCATTTT. Translating it yields CASSPGDQPQHF.

The rearrangement uses TRBV7-8 and TRBJ1-5, with 7 positions matching TRBD1. The V gene end was trimmed by 3 bases and the J gene end by 0 bases; junction bases not matched to a gene: 5. The CDR3 consists of 16 residues. Germline V gene sequence: CDR1 SGHVS, CDR2 FQNEAQ. CDR3 residues: CASSLGGGVSNQPQHF. CDR3 bases: TGTGCCAGCAGCTTGGGAGGGGGCGTTAGCAATCAGCCCCAGCATTTT.

V and J are TRBV9 and TRBJ1-1; D is unclear. Germline-derived CDR1 and CDR2 are SGDLS and YYNGEE. V dropped 0 bases and J dropped 1 base, with 10 bases sitting between them. This CDR3 is built from 15 residues. CDR3 DNA sequence: TGTGCCAGCAGCGTAGCTAGGGAGGGGAACACTGAAGCTTTCTTT. Residues: CASSVAREGNTEAFF.

This clonotype was recorded a few times. V and J are TRBV4-1 and TRBJ2-4; D gene unclear. V shed 0 bases and J shed 4 bases, with 13 bases lying between them. Germline-derived CDR1 and CDR2 are MGHRA and YSYEKL. This CDR3 is 16 amino acids long. The CDR3, as DNA: TGCGCCAGCAGCCAAGATCGGGCCACGTCTAAAAACATTCAGTACTTC. The encoded protein is CASSQDRATSKNIQYF.

The chain links TRBV2 to TRBJ2-1; D assignment may be TRBD1 or TRBD2 (5 bases each). The V and J ends lost 11 bases and 5 bases respectively, with 13 bases between them. The germline V gene has CDR1 SNHLY and CDR2 FYNNEI. The CDR3 sequence is 12 residues long. This CDR3 reads CAAHGTHNEQFF. The CDR3 DNA follows: TGTGCCGCACACGGGACCCACAATGAGCAGTTCTTC.

This clonotype appeared a few times. The J gene is TRBJ1-4, the V gene TRBV19, with 10 bases matching TRBD1. V trimming: 9 bases; J trimming: 4 bases; junction bases outside the gene matches: 8. Germline loops: CDR1 LNHDA, CDR2 SQIVND (reference sequence). There are 15 residues in the CDR3. CDR3 amino acids: CASSTGTGVNEKLFF. The CDR3 nucleotides are TGTGCCAGCTCGACCGGGACAGGGGTTAATGAAAAACTGTTTTTT.

The chain combines TRBV2 with TRBJ2-2; maybe TRBD2 (6 bases). The CDR3 has 16 residues. V gave up 3 bases and J gave up 4 bases, with 15 bases separating them. The germline gives CDR1 SNHLY, CDR2 FYNNEI. The CDR3, as DNA: TGTGCCAGCAGTGAGGTTAGCGGTGCGAGCACCGGGGAGCTGTTTTTT. It codes for CASSEVSGASTGELFF.

This clonotype was counted many times. This chain joins TRBV12-5 and TRBJ1-2; D not certain. CDR1 and CDR2 (germline): LGHNT, FRNRAP. The germline V and J ends were trimmed by 3 bases and 4 bases, with 12 bases remaining between them. The CDR3 is made up of 14 amino acids. CDR3 protein: CASGLRGGLYGYTF. Here the CDR3 DNA reads TGTGCTAGTGGTTTACGGGGAGGTCTCTATGGCTACACCTTC.